A selection of T cell receptor beta chains follows, all from one sample in a study of graft-versus-host responses after intestinal transplantation. These receptors' antigens are unknown. Measured with immunoSEQ multiplex PCR; TCRdb has only the in-frame clones, and not every one. The table records 81,000 or so clones, 80% to 95% of them present only once. Here the sequenced sample was unstimulated CD8+ T cells sorted from spleen or lymph node cells, taken before transplant. Source of these receptors: a human donor who was the organ donor for an intestinal transplant. CDR3s include the opening cysteine and the closing phenylalanine or tryptophan. The order of the fields is J gene, D gene, clone size, V gene, CDR3 protein, CDR3 DNA. D genes are given only for firm matches. Size values are once, few and many counts, or a class for expanded clones, and some rows have none.

TRBJ1-1 | TRBD1 | once | TRBV10-2 | CASAQGTANTEAFF | TGCGCCAGCGCCCAAGGGACAGCGAACACTGAAGCTTTCTTT
TRBJ2-2 | TRBD2 | NA | TRBV6-5 | CASKAGRGGELFF | TGTGCCAGCAAAGCGGGGAGGGGCGGGGAGCTGTTTTTT
TRBJ1-1 | NA | NA | TRBV11-2 | CASSFRGSPFF | TGTGCCAGCAGCTTTAGGGGGTCCCCTTTCTTT
TRBJ2-3 | NA | NA | TRBV9 | CASSERLVPDTQYF | TGTGCCAGCAGCGAACGACTAGTCCCAGATACGCAGTATTTT
TRBJ2-7 | NA | NA | TRBV27 | CASSLSGPSGYEQYF | TGTGCCAGCAGTTTATCGGGCCCAAGCGGGTACGAGCAGTACTTC
TRBJ1-4 | NA | NA | TRBV27 | CASSLFTDHEKLFF | TGTGCCAGCAGTTTATTTACAGACCATGAAAAACTGTTTTTT
TRBJ2-7 | NA | NA | TRBV20-1 | CSAPRRYEQYF | TGCAGTGCACCTCGCCGGTACGAGCAGTACTTC
TRBJ2-7 | TRBD1 | NA | TRBV19 | CASTSGQGYEQYF | TGTGCCAGCACCTCCGGACAGGGATACGAGCAGTACTTC
TRBJ2-1 | TRBD2 | NA | TRBV4-3 | CASSQEGDYYNEQFF | TGCGCCAGCAGCCAAGAGGGGGACTACTACAATGAGCAGTTCTTC
TRBJ2-7 | TRBD1 | NA | TRBV19 | CASSPGQDYEQYF | TGTGCCAGTAGCCCGGGACAGGACTACGAGCAGTACTTC
TRBJ2-7 | NA | NA | TRBV27 | CASSFFQASPYEQYF | TGTGCCAGCAGTTTTTTCCAGGCCAGCCCCTACGAGCAGTACTTC
TRBJ2-4 | NA | NA | TRBV29-1 | CSVGEQGIIQYF | TGCAGCGTGGGGGAACAGGGAATCATTCAGTACTTC
TRBJ1-1 | NA | NA | TRBV7-6 | CASSLFGWTNTEAFF | TGTGCCAGCAGCTTATTCGGGTGGACAAACACTGAAGCTTTCTTT